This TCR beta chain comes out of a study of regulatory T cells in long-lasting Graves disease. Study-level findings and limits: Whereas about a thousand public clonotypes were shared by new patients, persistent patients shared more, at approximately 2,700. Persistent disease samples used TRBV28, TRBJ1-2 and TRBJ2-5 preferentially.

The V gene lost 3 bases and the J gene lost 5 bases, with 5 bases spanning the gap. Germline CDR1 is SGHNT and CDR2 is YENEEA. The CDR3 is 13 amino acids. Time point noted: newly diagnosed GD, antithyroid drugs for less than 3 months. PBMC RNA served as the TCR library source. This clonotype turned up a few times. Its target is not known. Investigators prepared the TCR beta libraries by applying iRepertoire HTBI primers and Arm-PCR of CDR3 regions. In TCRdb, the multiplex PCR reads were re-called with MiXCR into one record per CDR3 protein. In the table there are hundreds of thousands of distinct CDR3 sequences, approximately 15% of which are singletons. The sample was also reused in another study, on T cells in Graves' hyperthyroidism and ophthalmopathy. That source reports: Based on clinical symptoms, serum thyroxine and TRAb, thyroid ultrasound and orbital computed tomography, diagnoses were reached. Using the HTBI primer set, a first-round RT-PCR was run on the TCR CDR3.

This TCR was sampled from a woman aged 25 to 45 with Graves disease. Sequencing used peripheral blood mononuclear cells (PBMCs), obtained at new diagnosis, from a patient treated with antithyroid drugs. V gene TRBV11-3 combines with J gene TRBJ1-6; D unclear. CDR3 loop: CASSLMNNSPLHF. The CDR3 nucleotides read TGTGCCAGCAGCTTGATGAATAATTCACCCCTCCACTTT.